Only a few counts were recorded for the clone carrying this T cell receptor beta chain. TCRdb reprocessed the 5' RACE reads via MiXCR and lists one record per CDR3 protein. This sample has 350,000 to 400,000 distinct CDR3 sequences, with more than 25% found just once. These data come from a study of identical twins' blood T cells. V was pared by 5 bases and J by 1 base, with 9 bases of the junction left unmatched. CDR1 DFQATT and CDR2 SNEGSKA come from the germline V gene (reference sequence). This CDR3 region has 15 residues. The sequenced material came from PBMCs. The chain carries TRBV20-1 and TRBJ2-5; 8 bases align to TRBD2. The source of this sequence is a woman between 18 and 50 years old in good health. This CDR3 is CSAGVAGKIQETQYF. The CDR3 nucleotides read TGCAGTGCTGGGGTAGCGGGAAAAATCCAAGAGACCCAGTACTTC.